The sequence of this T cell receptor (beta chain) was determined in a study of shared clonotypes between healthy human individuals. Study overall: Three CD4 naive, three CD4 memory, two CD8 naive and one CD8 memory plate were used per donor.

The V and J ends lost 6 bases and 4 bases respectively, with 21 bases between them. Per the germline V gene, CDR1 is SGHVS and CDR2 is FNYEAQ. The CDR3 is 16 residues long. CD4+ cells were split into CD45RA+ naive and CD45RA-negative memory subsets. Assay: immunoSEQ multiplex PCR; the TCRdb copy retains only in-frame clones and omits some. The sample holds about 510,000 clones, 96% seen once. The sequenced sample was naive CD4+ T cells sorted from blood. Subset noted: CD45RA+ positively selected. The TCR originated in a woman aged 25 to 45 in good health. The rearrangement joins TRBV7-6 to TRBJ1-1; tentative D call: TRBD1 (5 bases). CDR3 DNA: TGTGCCAGCAGTAGAGCAGGGAGTAGTTGGGGCACTGAAGCTTTCTTT. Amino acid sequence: CASSRAGSSWGTEAFF.